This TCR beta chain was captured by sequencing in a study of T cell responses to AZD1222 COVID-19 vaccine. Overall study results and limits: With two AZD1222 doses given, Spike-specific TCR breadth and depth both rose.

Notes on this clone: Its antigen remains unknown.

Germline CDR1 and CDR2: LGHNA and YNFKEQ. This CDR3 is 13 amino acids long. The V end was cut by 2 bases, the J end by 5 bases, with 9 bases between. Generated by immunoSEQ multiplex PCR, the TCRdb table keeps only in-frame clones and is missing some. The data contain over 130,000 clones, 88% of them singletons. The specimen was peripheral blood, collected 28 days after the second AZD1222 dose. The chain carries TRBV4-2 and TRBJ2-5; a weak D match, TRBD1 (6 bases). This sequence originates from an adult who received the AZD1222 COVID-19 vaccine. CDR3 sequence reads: CASSQLQGETQYF. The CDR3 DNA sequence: TGTGCCAGCAGCCAACTCCAGGGGGAGACCCAGTACTTC.